Listed below are T cell receptor beta chains from one sample, sequenced in a study of multiple sclerosis patients with progressive multifocal leukoencephalopathy. Libraries were prepared by immunoSEQ multiplex PCR; TCRdb keeps only in-frame clonotypes and omits some of them. The sample shows 30,000 or so clones, roughly 84% of them seen only once. This material consisted of PBMCs, taken from a patient treated with natalizumab. All receptors derive from a human donor with progressive multifocal leukoencephalopathy. Both conserved end residues are part of each CDR3. The order of the fields is clone size, D gene, V gene, J gene, CDR3 DNA, CDR3 protein. D genes are given only for firm matches. Not every row has a clone size; where given, it reads once, few, many or a size class.

abundance: NA
d_gene: NA
v_gene: TRBV5-1
j_gene: TRBJ1-5
CDR3nt: TGCGCCAGCAGCCGAACAGGGAATCAGCCCCAGCATTTT
CDR3aa: CASSRTGNQPQHF

abundance: NA
d_gene: TRBD2
v_gene: TRBV7-2
j_gene: TRBJ2-2
CDR3nt: TGTGCCAGCAAAGCGGGAAGAAGCACCGGGGAGCTGTTTTTT
CDR3aa: CASKAGRSTGELFF

abundance: NA
d_gene: TRBD2
v_gene: TRBV15
j_gene: TRBJ2-2
CDR3nt: TGTGCCACCAGCAGCCCCCTAGCGGGAGTAGGCACCGGGGAGCTGTTTTTT
CDR3aa: CATSSPLAGVGTGELFF

abundance: NA
d_gene: TRBD1
v_gene: TRBV5-1
j_gene: TRBJ1-5
CDR3nt: TGCGCCAGCAGCTTGGCGGGACAGGGCGGGCAGCCCCAGCATTTT
CDR3aa: CASSLAGQGGQPQHF

abundance: NA
d_gene: TRBD1
v_gene: TRBV5-4
j_gene: TRBJ1-2
CDR3nt: TGTGCCAGCAGCTTGGATCACAGGGGGTTAGATGGCTACACCTTC
CDR3aa: CASSLDHRGLDGYTF

abundance: NA
d_gene: TRBD1
v_gene: TRBV9
j_gene: TRBJ2-7
CDR3nt: TGTGCCAGCAGCGGCGCGGACAGGGGCCACGAGCAGTACTTC
CDR3aa: CASSGADRGHEQYF

abundance: NA
d_gene: TRBD2
v_gene: TRBV18
j_gene: TRBJ2-1
CDR3nt: TGTGCCAGCTCACCGAGGACTAGCCATGAGCAGTTCTTC
CDR3aa: CASSPRTSHEQFF

abundance: once
d_gene: TRBD1
v_gene: TRBV25-1
j_gene: TRBJ1-3
CDR3nt: TGTGCCAGCAGTGGACAGGGGGCTTACACCATATATTTT
CDR3aa: CASSGQGAYTIYF

abundance: NA
d_gene: TRBD1
v_gene: TRBV10-3
j_gene: TRBJ2-1
CDR3nt: TGTGCCATCAGCGACTCCGGGACAGCTAACAATGAGCAGTTCTTC
CDR3aa: CAISDSGTANNEQFF

abundance: once
d_gene: NA
v_gene: TRBV4-3
j_gene: TRBJ2-1
CDR3nt: TGCGCCAGCAGCCAAGAGGCAGCGACTAGGGGCAATGAGCAGTTCTTC
CDR3aa: CASSQEAATRGNEQFF

abundance: NA
d_gene: NA
v_gene: TRBV2
j_gene: TRBJ1-2
CDR3nt: TGTGCCAGCAGTGAGTCGGGGTATGGCTACACCTTC
CDR3aa: CASSESGYGYTF

abundance: NA
d_gene: TRBD2
v_gene: TRBV4-1
j_gene: TRBJ2-1
CDR3nt: TGCGCCAGCAGCCAAGCCCCGACTAGCGGGGCAACCTACAATGAGCAGTTCTTC
CDR3aa: CASSQAPTSGATYNEQFF

abundance: NA
d_gene: TRBD2
v_gene: TRBV6-5
j_gene: TRBJ2-5
CDR3nt: TGTGCCAGCAGTTATAGCGGGAGAGGTTGGGAGACCCAGTACTTC
CDR3aa: CASSYSGRGWETQYF

abundance: NA
d_gene: TRBD1
v_gene: TRBV27
j_gene: TRBJ2-1
CDR3nt: TGTGCCAGCAGAGACAGGGGGGTGAACAATGAGCAGTTCTTC
CDR3aa: CASRDRGVNNEQFF

abundance: NA
d_gene: NA
v_gene: TRBV29-1
j_gene: TRBJ1-2
CDR3nt: TGCAGCGTTGATGGTACAGTACCATATGGCTACACCTTC
CDR3aa: CSVDGTVPYGYTF

abundance: NA
d_gene: NA
v_gene: TRBV10-2
j_gene: TRBJ2-1
CDR3nt: TGCGCCAGCAGTGAGAATGGGTTTGCAGTCAATGAGCAGTTCTTC
CDR3aa: CASSENGFAVNEQFF

abundance: NA
d_gene: NA
v_gene: TRBV19
j_gene: TRBJ2-2
CDR3nt: TGTGCCAGTACCCACCTGACACCCGGGGAGCTGTTTTTT
CDR3aa: CASTHLTPGELFF

abundance: NA
d_gene: NA
v_gene: TRBV5-6
j_gene: TRBJ2-2
CDR3nt: TGTGCCAGCAGCCTACAGGGATTCTGGTCCGGGGAGCTGTTTTTT
CDR3aa: CASSLQGFWSGELFF

abundance: NA
d_gene: NA
v_gene: TRBV6-5
j_gene: TRBJ1-3
CDR3nt: TGTGCCAGCAGTTACGAGAGAAGCTCTGGAAACACCATATATTTT
CDR3aa: CASSYERSSGNTIYF

abundance: NA
d_gene: TRBD2
v_gene: TRBV7-2
j_gene: TRBJ2-7
CDR3nt: TGTGCCAGCAGCTTAGATCGCCTAGCGGGAGGGACCTACGAGCAGTACTTC
CDR3aa: CASSLDRLAGGTYEQYF

abundance: NA
d_gene: NA
v_gene: TRBV9
j_gene: TRBJ2-5
CDR3nt: TGTGCCAGCAGCGGGAAGGGGAACCTGGGGACCCAGTACTTC
CDR3aa: CASSGKGNLGTQYF

abundance: NA
d_gene: NA
v_gene: TRBV7-2
j_gene: TRBJ2-2
CDR3nt: TGTGCCAGCAGCTTACAGGGAAGGACCGGGGAGCTGTTTTTT
CDR3aa: CASSLQGRTGELFF

abundance: NA
d_gene: TRBD2
v_gene: TRBV2
j_gene: TRBJ2-1
CDR3nt: TGTGCCAGCAGTGAAGATATAGGACTAGCGGGAGGCAAGTTCTTC
CDR3aa: CASSEDIGLAGGKFF

abundance: NA
d_gene: NA
v_gene: TRBV7-4
j_gene: TRBJ2-7
CDR3nt: TGTGCCAGCAGTGGGGTTTTGGACTACGAGCAGTACTTC
CDR3aa: CASSGVLDYEQYF

abundance: once
d_gene: NA
v_gene: TRBV5-8
j_gene: TRBJ1-1
CDR3nt: TGTGCCAGCAGCTTGTTCGGGGAAGCTTTCTTT
CDR3aa: CASSLFGEAFF

abundance: NA
d_gene: NA
v_gene: TRBV5-8
j_gene: TRBJ1-5
CDR3nt: TGTGCCAGCAGCGGGGGACTGTATGGCAATCAGCCCCAGCATTTT
CDR3aa: CASSGGLYGNQPQHF

abundance: NA
d_gene: TRBD1
v_gene: TRBV2
j_gene: TRBJ1-6
CDR3nt: TGTGCCAGCAGTGAAGTTCAGGGACAGGCCCGCGTCCACTTT
CDR3aa: CASSEVQGQARVHF

abundance: NA
d_gene: NA
v_gene: TRBV6-5
j_gene: TRBJ1-3
CDR3nt: TGTGCCAGCAGACCAAGCGGTGGAAACACCATATATTTT
CDR3aa: CASRPSGGNTIYF

abundance: few
d_gene: NA
v_gene: TRBV15
j_gene: TRBJ1-5
CDR3nt: TGTGCCACCAGCAGAGAAGTATTAGGTCAGCCCCAGCATTTT
CDR3aa: CATSREVLGQPQHF

abundance: NA
d_gene: NA
v_gene: TRBV6-6
j_gene: TRBJ1-2
CDR3nt: TGTGCCAGCCGGATCCAACAGGGCATCCAGGAGAGTGGCTACACCTTC
CDR3aa: CASRIQQGIQESGYTF

abundance: NA
d_gene: NA
v_gene: TRBV2
j_gene: TRBJ2-6
CDR3nt: TGTGCCAGCAGTGAAGAACCAGCTGGGGCCAACGTCCTGACTTTC
CDR3aa: CASSEEPAGANVLTF

abundance: NA
d_gene: TRBD2
v_gene: TRBV19
j_gene: TRBJ2-1
CDR3nt: TGTGCCAGTAGTATACCGGGACTAGCGGGTCCGGGTGAGCAGTTCTTC
CDR3aa: CASSIPGLAGPGEQFF

abundance: NA
d_gene: NA
v_gene: TRBV5-1
j_gene: TRBJ2-1
CDR3nt: TGCGCCAGCAGCGGGGGCGGAACTGTTCGCAATGAGCAGTTCTTC
CDR3aa: CASSGGGTVRNEQFF

abundance: NA
d_gene: NA
v_gene: TRBV22-1
j_gene: TRBJ2-6
CDR3nt: TGTCCTGGGAGGGCTCGTCGCGAACAAAGTCGGGCCAACGTCCTGACTTTC
CDR3aa: CPGRARREQSRANVLTF

abundance: NA
d_gene: TRBD2
v_gene: TRBV7-9
j_gene: TRBJ2-3
CDR3nt: TGTGCCAGCAGCATCAGCGGGAGGGATACGCAGTATTTT
CDR3aa: CASSISGRDTQYF

abundance: NA
d_gene: NA
v_gene: TRBV7-2
j_gene: TRBJ1-2
CDR3nt: TGTGCCAGCAGCCGGGAGGGGGCTAACTATGGCTACACCTTC
CDR3aa: CASSREGANYGYTF

abundance: NA
d_gene: TRBD2
v_gene: TRBV5-1
j_gene: TRBJ2-7
CDR3nt: TGCGCCAGCAGCCCCCGGGGGGCGGGAGGGTACGAGCAGTACTTC
CDR3aa: CASSPRGAGGYEQYF

abundance: NA
d_gene: NA
v_gene: TRBV10-3
j_gene: TRBJ2-5
CDR3nt: TGTGCCATGAGAGGCACGGAAGAGACCCAGTACTTC
CDR3aa: CAMRGTEETQYF

abundance: NA
d_gene: NA
v_gene: TRBV5-4
j_gene: TRBJ2-1
CDR3nt: TGTGCCAGCAGCTTGGGGGGCACGAGGGCCCTCGATGAGCAGTTCTTC
CDR3aa: CASSLGGTRALDEQFF

abundance: NA
d_gene: NA
v_gene: TRBV18
j_gene: TRBJ1-2
CDR3nt: TGTGCCAGCTCACCACGCGAAAAAACGGATGGCTACACCTTC
CDR3aa: CASSPREKTDGYTF

abundance: once
d_gene: NA
v_gene: TRBV20-1
j_gene: TRBJ1-2
CDR3nt: TGCAGTGCTAGGACAGGCTATGGCTACACCTTC
CDR3aa: CSARTGYGYTF

abundance: NA
d_gene: NA
v_gene: TRBV5-4
j_gene: TRBJ2-7
CDR3nt: TGTGCCAGCAGCTTGAATCTGGATTTCTACGAGCAGTGCTTC
CDR3aa: CASSLNLDFYEQCF

abundance: NA
d_gene: NA
v_gene: TRBV6-5
j_gene: TRBJ1-1
CDR3nt: TGTGCCAGCATTCAAATGGGAGGTAACACTGAAGCTTTCTTT
CDR3aa: CASIQMGGNTEAFF

abundance: NA
d_gene: NA
v_gene: TRBV6-5
j_gene: TRBJ1-5
CDR3nt: TGTGCCAGCAGTTACTCCGGGGCTACGAGCAATCAGCCCCAGCATTTT
CDR3aa: CASSYSGATSNQPQHF

abundance: NA
d_gene: TRBD1
v_gene: TRBV7-2
j_gene: TRBJ2-2
CDR3nt: TGTGCCAGCAGCTCTGGACAGGGGGCCACCGGGGAGCTGTTTTTT
CDR3aa: CASSSGQGATGELFF

abundance: NA
d_gene: NA
v_gene: TRBV6-5
j_gene: TRBJ2-7
CDR3nt: TGTGCCAGCAGTCCCAGCTACGAGCAGTACTTC
CDR3aa: CASSPSYEQYF

abundance: NA
d_gene: NA
v_gene: TRBV27
j_gene: TRBJ1-4
CDR3nt: TGTGCCAGCAGTTTTAGACCCAGGGGATTCGGAGAAAAACTGTTTTTT
CDR3aa: CASSFRPRGFGEKLFF

abundance: NA
d_gene: TRBD1
v_gene: TRBV27
j_gene: TRBJ2-5
CDR3nt: TGTGCCAGCAGTTTTGCAGGGGGAAGGCAAGAGACCCAGTACTTC
CDR3aa: CASSFAGGRQETQYF

abundance: NA
d_gene: NA
v_gene: TRBV9
j_gene: TRBJ1-5
CDR3nt: TGTGCCAGCAGCGTAGGTAGCAATCAGCCCCAGCATTTT
CDR3aa: CASSVGSNQPQHF

abundance: NA
d_gene: NA
v_gene: TRBV4-3
j_gene: TRBJ2-1
CDR3nt: TGCGCCAGCAGCCAGGGGGCCCGGGGCGGCGGGGTAAATGAGCAGTTCTTC
CDR3aa: CASSQGARGGGVNEQFF

abundance: NA
d_gene: NA
v_gene: TRBV30
j_gene: TRBJ1-2
CDR3nt: TGTGCCTGGAGCCACACGCACAACTATGGCTACACCTTC
CDR3aa: CAWSHTHNYGYTF

abundance: medium-sized
d_gene: TRBD1
v_gene: TRBV5-6
j_gene: TRBJ2-7
CDR3nt: TGTGCCAGCAGAGAGACAGGGGCTCTCTACGAGCAGTACTTC
CDR3aa: CASRETGALYEQYF

abundance: once
d_gene: TRBD1
v_gene: TRBV7-2
j_gene: TRBJ2-1
CDR3nt: TGTGCCAGCAGCCAGGGGGTAACCTCCTACAATGAGCAGTTCTTC
CDR3aa: CASSQGVTSYNEQFF

abundance: NA
d_gene: NA
v_gene: TRBV28
j_gene: TRBJ2-3
CDR3nt: TGTGCCAGCAGTCCCCCCCTCAGCACAGATACGCAGTATTTT
CDR3aa: CASSPPLSTDTQYF

abundance: NA
d_gene: NA
v_gene: TRBV5-4
j_gene: TRBJ1-2
CDR3nt: TGTGCCAGCAGCTTGGGTGGGGAGACAGCTCTAAACTATGGCTACACCTTC
CDR3aa: CASSLGGETALNYGYTF